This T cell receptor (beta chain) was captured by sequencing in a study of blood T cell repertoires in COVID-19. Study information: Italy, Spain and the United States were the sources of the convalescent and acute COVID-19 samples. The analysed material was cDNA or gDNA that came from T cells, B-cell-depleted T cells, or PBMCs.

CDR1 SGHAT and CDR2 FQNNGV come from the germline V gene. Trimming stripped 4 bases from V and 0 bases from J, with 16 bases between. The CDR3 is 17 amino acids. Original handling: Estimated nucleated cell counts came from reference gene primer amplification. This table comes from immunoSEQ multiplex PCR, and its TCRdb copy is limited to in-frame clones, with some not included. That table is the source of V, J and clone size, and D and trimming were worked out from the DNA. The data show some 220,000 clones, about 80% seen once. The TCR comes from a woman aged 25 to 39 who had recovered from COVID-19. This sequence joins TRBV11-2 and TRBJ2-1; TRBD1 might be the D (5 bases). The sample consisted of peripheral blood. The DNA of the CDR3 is TGTGCCAGCAGCTCCACCAGGGCTCTCAGCTCCTACAATGAGCAGTTCTTC. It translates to CASSSTRALSSYNEQFF.